This T cell receptor (beta chain) appears in the sequencing data of a study of control samples from healthy donors and cancer patients (dated by TCRdb to 2019 to 2021). The method was the immunoSEQ multiplex PCR assay. As stored in TCRdb, this immuneACCESS dataset retains in-frame rearrangements with V and J assigned. A fraction of the clones does not appear; measured against another copy, unresolved V genes explain less than half of the discrepancy, and the remainder lacks a known reason. This sample gives roughly 180,000 clones in total; roughly 92% of them show up just once. Clones ranked in the top ten supply 1.2% to 1.5% of the sample. This clone was recorded once. The antigen it recognizes is unknown. The record has no base qualities; no much larger clone is one base away. Inclusive of the bounding cysteine and phenylalanine, the CDR3 is 15 residues long. Of the read, only the CDR3 DNA is kept; its 45 bases are in frame from base 1. Per the germline V gene, SGDLS is the CDR1 and YYNGEE is the CDR2. V lost 1 base and J lost 7 bases; the stretch between them is 15 bases long.

The chain was built from TRBV9 and TRBJ1-3, with a tentative D gene TRBD1 over 5 matching bases. The receptor was derived from a woman under 30 in good health. The sequenced sample was blood. The CDR3 is CASSVMGGGLNTIYF. The nucleotide sequence is given as TGTGCCAGCAGCGTAATGGGGGGAGGCTTGAACACCATATATTTT.